The 13 T cell receptor beta chains listed next were all sequenced from one sample in a study of siplizumab effects on memory and regulatory T cells. Only in-frame clones appear in the TCRdb table, and some are missing; sequencing was by immunoSEQ multiplex PCR. The sample shows approximately 13,000 clones, under 40% of them seen only once. In the mixed lymphocyte reaction, cells were cocultured for 5 to 6 days at 37°C. The antigens of these receptors remain unknown. The sample was CFSE-low (dividing) CD8+ T cells sorted from an allogeneic mixed lymphocyte reaction. The source is a human donor in good health; the cells came from an allogeneic mixed lymphocyte reaction.

This clone has more than one count but fewer than ten. V gene TRBV7-9 combines with J gene TRBJ2-5; the match to TRBD2 covers 7 bases. From germline, CDR1 is SEHNR and CDR2 FQNEAQ (reference sequence). This CDR3 has 18 residues. The V gene end was trimmed by 1 base and the J gene end by 3 bases; junction bases not matched to a gene: 14. The CDR3 is CASSLVTTGSRGEETQYF. Written as DNA, the CDR3 is TGTGCCAGCAGCTTAGTCACCACCGGCAGCCGGGGGGAAGAGACCCAGTACTTC. The full variable domain, with the rest looked up from reference TRBV7-9 and TRBJ2-5, is DTGVSQNPRHKITKRGQNVTFRCDPISEHNRLYWYRQTLGQGPEFLTYFQNEAQLEKSRLLSDRFSAERPKGSFSTLEIQRTEQGDSAMYLCASSLVTTGSRGEETQYFGPGTRLLVL.

This clone qualifies as medium-sized. The rearrangement joins TRBV29-1 to TRBJ1-2; D ambiguous. Germline V CDR1 and CDR2: SQVTM, ANQGSEA. Trimming shortened V by 4 bases and J by 3 bases, and 6 bases separated the two germline ends. The CDR3 covers 11 residues. The CDR3 DNA reads TGCAGCGTTGTGACGGACTATGGCTACACCTTC. It encodes CSVVTDYGYTF.

This chain uses TRBV27 with TRBJ2-5; D could derive from TRBD1 or TRBD2 (6 bases each). CDR3 length equals 16 residues. V shed 4 bases and J shed 3 bases, with 18 bases lying between them. Germline CDR1 and CDR2: MNHEY and SMNVEV (reference sequence). Written as DNA, the CDR3 is TGTGCCAGCAGTTCGGGGGTTTATGGGGGCAAAGAGACCCAGTACTTC. As protein: CASSSGVYGGKETQYF.

The chain employs TRBV27 and TRBJ2-6; D is undetermined. The CDR3 is 18 amino acids. V lost 3 bases to trimming and J lost 5 bases, with 20 bases between them. CDR1 and CDR2 (germline): MNHEY, SMNVEV (reference sequence). CDR3 sequence (DNA): TGTGCCAGCAGTTTTCTACGCTGGCTACAAAGTCGGGCCAACGTCCTGACTTTC. Amino acid sequence: CASSFLRWLQSRANVLTF.

This chain connects TRBV19 to TRBJ2-7; D remains unclear. CDR1 and CDR2 (germline): LNHDA, SQIVND (reference sequence). V lost 1 base and J 6 bases, leaving 10 bases between the germline ends. This CDR3 is built from 13 residues. The CDR3 nucleotides read TGTGCCAGTAGTATAGCCTCTTCGGGCGAGCAGTACTTC. Translating it yields CASSIASSGEQYF. Looking up the rest from reference TRBV19 and TRBJ2-7 gives the full variable domain: DGGITQSPKYLFRKEGQNVTLSCEQNLNHDAMYWYRQDPGQGLRLIYYSQIVNDFQKGDIAEGYSVSREKKESFPLTVTSAQKNPTAFYLCASSIASSGEQYFGPGTRLTVT.

The chain joins TRBV5-1 to TRBJ2-7; D is unclear. Trimming cost V 0 bases and J 2 bases, with 6 bases left between them. This CDR3 is built from 13 residues. Germline V gene sequence: CDR1 SGHRS, CDR2 YFSETQ. The CDR3 loop is CASSLEMAYEQYF. CDR3 DNA: TGCGCCAGCAGCTTGGAGATGGCCTACGAGCAGTACTTC.

Judged by abundance, this clone is medium-sized (0.01 to 0.1%). This chain joins TRBV2 and TRBJ1-2; D remains unclear. The germline V gene has CDR1 SNHLY and CDR2 FYNNEI. The CDR3 runs to 14 residues. V lost 7 bases to trimming and J lost 3 bases, with 15 bases between them. Here the CDR3 reads CASKSEVNYYGYTF. The CDR3 coding sequence is TGTGCCAGCAAGTCCGAGGTAAACTACTATGGCTACACCTTC.

This clone is termed medium-sized (0.01 to 0.1%). The V gene is TRBV4-1, the J gene TRBJ2-1; 9 positions agree with TRBD2. V dropped 0 bases and J dropped 2; count of bases not matched to a gene: 8. The CDR3 covers 18 residues. CDR1 and CDR2 from the germline V gene are MGHRA and YSYEKL. CDR3 sequence: CASSQEGGGLATYNEQFF. CDR3 bases: TGCGCCAGCAGCCAAGAAGGTGGAGGACTAGCGACCTACAATGAGCAGTTCTTC.

The V and J genes are TRBV30 and TRBJ1-4; D is uncertain. The CDR3 has 12 amino acids. Trimming shortened V by 3 bases and J by 0 bases, and 2 bases separated the two germline ends. The germline gives CDR1 GTSNPN, CDR2 SVGIG (reference sequence). The CDR3 sequence: CAWSATNEKLFF. CDR3 coding DNA: TGTGCCTGGAGCGCAACTAATGAAAAACTGTTTTTT.

The chain joins TRBV13 to TRBJ2-2; 8 bases agree with TRBD1. In germline, CDR1 is PRHDT, CDR2 FYEKMQ (reference sequence). The CDR3 length is 15 residues. J was trimmed by 2 bases and V by 5 bases; bases with no gene match: 4. CDR3 region: CASSRTGYNTGELFF. The CDR3 DNA reads TGTGCCAGCAGCCGGACAGGGTACAACACCGGGGAGCTGTTTTTT. The whole variable domain, remainder taken from reference TRBV13 and TRBJ2-2, is AAGVIQSPRHLIKEKRETATLKCYPIPRHDTVYWYQQGPGQDPQFLISFYEKMQSDKGSIPDRFSAQQFSDYHSELNMSSLELGDSALYFCASSRTGYNTGELFFGEGSRLTVL.

In its sample, this clone is medium-sized. This chain links TRBV28 with TRBJ2-2; no reliable D call. The V end lost 6 bases, the J end lost 8 bases, and 13 bases lay between the germline ends. The germline V gene encodes CDR1 MDHEN and CDR2 SYDVKM. The CDR3 runs 13 residues. CDR3: CASSDLIKGELFF. CDR3 DNA sequence: TGTGCCAGCAGCGACCTGATCAAGGGGGAGCTGTTTTTT.

A few counts support this clone. The CDR3 DNA is TGTGCTAGTGGTTTGGTCGGGGTTAGGGGCAATCAGCCCCAGCATTTT. This gives the protein CASGLVGVRGNQPQHF. The rearrangement joins TRBV12-5 to TRBJ1-5; D unclear. Germline loops: CDR1 LGHNT, CDR2 FRNRAP. Trimming cost V 0 bases and J 2 bases, with 11 bases left between them. CDR3 length equals 16 residues.

This clone is categorized as medium-sized. The CDR3 DNA follows: TGTGCCAGCAGTATACTAGCGGGATACAATGAGCAGTTCTTC. As protein: CASSILAGYNEQFF. The chain links TRBV27 to TRBJ2-1; 10 bases fit TRBD2. The CDR3 is 14 residues long. Germline CDR1 is MNHEY and CDR2 is SMNVEV (reference sequence). With V trimmed by 5 bases and J by 4 bases, 2 bases remained unmatched.